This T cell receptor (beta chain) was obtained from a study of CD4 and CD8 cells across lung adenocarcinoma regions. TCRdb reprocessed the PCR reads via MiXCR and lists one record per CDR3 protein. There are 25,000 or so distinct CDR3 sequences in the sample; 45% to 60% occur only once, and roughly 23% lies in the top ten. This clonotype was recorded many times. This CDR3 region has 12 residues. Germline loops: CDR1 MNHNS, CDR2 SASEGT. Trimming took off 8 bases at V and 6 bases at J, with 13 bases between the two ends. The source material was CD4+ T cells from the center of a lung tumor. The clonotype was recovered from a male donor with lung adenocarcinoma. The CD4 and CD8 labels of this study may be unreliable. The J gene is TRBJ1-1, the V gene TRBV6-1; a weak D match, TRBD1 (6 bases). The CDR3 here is CASRTGLAEAFF. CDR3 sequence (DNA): TGTGCCAGCCGAACAGGGCTCGCTGAAGCTTTCTTT.